This entry lists 18 T cell receptor beta chains sequenced from one sample in a study of blood T cell repertoires in COVID-19. The data were produced by immunoSEQ multiplex PCR, yet TCRdb's version contains in-frame clones alone and is incomplete. The sample has 95,000 to 150,000 clones; 81% are singletons. Material: peripheral blood. These receptors were obtained from a man aged 25 to 40 with COVID-19, enrolled during active disease.

This clone was observed a handful of times. V usage is TRBV18 and J usage is TRBJ2-1; TRBD1 aligns across 9 bases. The CDR3 is 16 residues long. CDR1 KGHSH and CDR2 LQKENI come from the germline V gene. V was pared by 2 bases and J by 7 bases, with 9 bases of the junction left unmatched. CDR3 protein: CASSPRGQGEVNEQFF. CDR3 in DNA: TGTGCCAGCTCACCAAGGGGACAGGGTGAGGTAAATGAGCAGTTCTTC.

The chain links TRBV3-1 (or the pseudogene TRBV3-2) to TRBJ2-1; TRBD1 agrees at 9 bases. Looked up from germline, CDR1 is LGHDT and CDR2 is YNNKEL (reference sequence). V shed 0 bases and J 7 bases; nucleotides not matched to a gene: 4. The CDR3 covers 15 residues. CDR3 coding DNA: TGTGCCAGCAGCCAAGAAGGGACAGGGTGGAATGAGCAGTTCTTC. It codes for CASSQEGTGWNEQFF.

V gene TRBV5-4 combines with J gene TRBJ1-5, with D unclear. The CDR3 is made up of 13 amino acids. Germline lookup yields CDR1 SGHNT and CDR2 YYREEE (reference sequence). Trimming pared 0 bases from V and 3 bases from J, leaving 4 bases between. Here the CDR3 reads CASSLDYNQPQHF. CDR3 DNA: TGTGCCAGCAGCTTGGACTACAATCAGCCCCAGCATTTT.

The chain links TRBV28 to TRBJ1-5, with 9 bases that match TRBD1. Germline CDR1 and CDR2: MDHEN and SYDVKM. This CDR3 contains 16 residues. J gave up 0 bases and V 6 bases, and 6 bases lay outside the gene matches. The CDR3 is CASRPTTGGSNQPQHF. CDR3 nucleotides: TGTGCCAGCAGACCTACGACAGGGGGTAGCAATCAGCCCCAGCATTTT.

The rearrangement uses TRBV18 and TRBJ1-2, with 7 positions matching TRBD1. J lost 8 bases, V lost 4 bases, and 13 bases had no gene match. There are 15 residues in the CDR3. CDR1 KGHSH and CDR2 LQKENI come from the germline V gene. The DNA for the CDR3 is TGTGCCAGCTCACTGACAGGGTCGGTCGTGGAAGGCTACACCTTC. Amino acid sequence: CASSLTGSVVEGYTF.

This clone showed up just once. The chain recombines TRBV29-1 with TRBJ1-2, with D possibly being TRBD1 (6 bases). CDR1 and CDR2 (germline): SQVTM, ANQGSEA. Trimming shortened V by 3 bases and J by 8 bases, and 22 bases separated the two germline ends. The CDR3 has 15 amino acids. The CDR3 here is CSVEGAREGPSGYTF. The CDR3 DNA sequence: TGCAGCGTTGAGGGGGCCCGGGAGGGGCCCAGCGGCTACACCTTC. The full variable domain, completed using reference TRBV29-1 and TRBJ1-2, is SAVISQKPSRDICQRGTSLTIQCQVDSQVTMMFWYRQQPGQSLTLIATANQGSEATYESGFVIDKFPISRPNLTFSTLTVSNMSPEDSSIYLCSVEGAREGPSGYTFGSGTRLTVV.

V usage is TRBV28 and J usage is TRBJ1-1, with D possibly matching TRBD1 (5 bases). Per the germline V gene, CDR1 is MDHEN and CDR2 is SYDVKM. V dropped 6 bases and J dropped 1 base, with 12 bases sitting between them. The CDR3 consists of 14 residues. CDR3 in amino acids: CASRPQGRNTEAFF. CDR3 nucleotide sequence: TGTGCCAGCAGGCCTCAGGGAAGGAACACTGAAGCTTTCTTT.

This sequence joins TRBV13 and TRBJ1-5, with a tentative D call TRBD1 (6 bases). CDR1 and CDR2 from the germline V gene are PRHDT and FYEKMQ (reference sequence). The V and J ends lost 0 bases and 2 bases respectively, with 14 bases between them. The CDR3 is 17 residues long. DNA of the CDR3: TGTGCCAGCAGCTTAGGGGGGGCAGGGCTTGGCAATCAGCCCCAGCATTTT. Translation: CASSLGGAGLGNQPQHF.

The chain joins TRBV7-3 to TRBJ2-3; a weak D match, TRBD2 (6 bases). Germline V gene data show CDR1 as SGHTA and CDR2 as FQGTGA. This CDR3 comprises 16 residues. V was shortened by 4 bases and J by 1 base, with 15 bases between the two germline ends. The CDR3 DNA is TGTGCCAGCAGCTCCGGCCTTAGCGGAGGCACAGATACGCAGTATTTT. It encodes CASSSGLSGGTDTQYF.

The V and J genes are TRBV10-3 and TRBJ1-5, with D uncertain. Trimming left V 10 bases short and J 5 bases short, with 18 bases between. This CDR3 is 14 amino acids long. Germline V gives CDR1 ENHRY, CDR2 SYGVKD. Written as DNA, the CDR3 is TGTGCCACCCGCCGAACGAGGGAGGATCAGCCCCAGCATTTT. Translated, it gives CATRRTREDQPQHF.

J is TRBJ2-6 and V is TRBV6-5, with D perhaps matching TRBD1 (5 bases). Germline V gene sequence: CDR1 MNHEY, CDR2 SVGAGI. The CDR3 contains 15 residues. V was cut by 6 bases and J by 2 bases, with 11 bases left in between. The DNA of the CDR3 is TGTGCCAGCAGGGGCAGGGTGGCTGGGGCCAACGTCCTGACTTTC. Residues: CASRGRVAGANVLTF.

This clone was seen more than once but under ten times. The chain links TRBV7-6 to TRBJ2-7, with D possibly TRBD2 on 6 matching bases. V was trimmed by 1 base and J by 4 bases, leaving 8 bases between them. The CDR3 sequence is 13 residues long. The germline V gene has CDR1 SGHVS and CDR2 FNYEAQ. Written as DNA, the CDR3 is TGTGCCAGCAGCTTAGGCGGGGAATACGAGCAGTACTTC. This encodes CASSLGGEYEQYF. Full variable domain (missing parts from reference TRBV7-6 and TRBJ2-7): GAGVSQSPRYKVTKRGQDVALRCDPISGHVSLYWYRQALGQGPEFLTYFNYEAQQDKSGLPNDRFSAERPEGSISTLTIQRTEQRDSAMYRCASSLGGEYEQYFGPGTRLTVT.

V usage is TRBV7-8 and J usage is TRBJ1-2, with D possibly being TRBD1 (5 bases). This CDR3 is 19 amino acids long. CDR1 and CDR2 from the germline V gene are SGHVS and FQNEAQ. V gave up 5 bases and J gave up 6 bases, with 31 bases separating them. The CDR3 reads CASSRSKRGPRTPGNGYTF. The CDR3 bases are TGTGCCAGCAGCCGATCGAAGCGGGGCCCGAGGACCCCAGGGAATGGCTACACCTTC. Full variable domain (remainder filled in from reference TRBV7-8 and TRBJ1-2): GAGVSQSPRYKVAKRGQDVALRCDPISGHVSLFWYQQALGQGPEFLTYFQNEAQLDKSGLPSDRFFAERPEGSVSTLKIQRTQQEDSAVYLCASSRSKRGPRTPGNGYTFGSGTRLTVV.

A word on this clone: The same CDR3 arises from other DNA sequences in this sample as well. CDR3 region: CASSDRGLSGNTIYF. The CDR3 DNA is TGTGCCAGCAGTGACAGGGGGCTCTCTGGAAACACCATATATTTT. The chain has TRBV28 and TRBJ1-3; 10 bases agree with TRBD1. This CDR3 has 15 amino acids. Trimming removed 5 bases from V and 0 bases from J; junction bases left unmatched: 1. CDR1 MDHEN and CDR2 SYDVKM come from the germline V gene.

The chain employs TRBV11-2 and TRBJ2-5, with D possibly TRBD2 on 5 matching bases. Germline CDR1 is SGHAT and CDR2 is FQNNGV. V lost 5 bases and J 1 base, leaving 11 bases between the germline ends. This CDR3 contains 14 residues. The DNA of the CDR3 is TGTGCCAGCAGCCCCAGCGGAGTCCAAGAGACCCAGTACTTC. This translates into CASSPSGVQETQYF.

The J gene is TRBJ1-2, the V gene TRBV12-3 or TRBV12-4; no clear D gene. The CDR3 contains 13 residues. The V gene lost 5 bases and the J gene lost 4 bases, with 11 bases spanning the gap. The CDR3 bases are TGTGCCAGCAGTCCCTTTCGGGGCTATGGCTACACCTTC. As protein: CASSPFRGYGYTF.

This clone was seen more than once but under ten times. This chain joins TRBV6-5 and TRBJ2-7; possible D gene TRBD2, 6 bases. Trimming took 8 bases from V and 3 from J, leaving 20 bases between them. There are 15 residues in the CDR3. Per the germline V gene, CDR1 is MNHEY and CDR2 is SVGAGI. DNA of the CDR3: TGTGCCAGCGCACGAGAGGCGGGGCTTCGCTACGAGCAGTACTTC. Its translation is CASAREAGLRYEQYF.

The gene calls are TRBV5-4 and TRBJ2-7, with 9 bases matching TRBD2. Germline V gives CDR1 SGHNT, CDR2 YYREEE (reference sequence). This CDR3 has 14 amino acids. With 2 bases clipped from V and 5 bases from J, the junction kept 5 bases outside the gene matches. This CDR3 is CASSFSGSPDEQYF. The CDR3 nucleotides are TGTGCCAGCAGCTTTAGCGGGAGTCCTGACGAGCAGTACTTC.